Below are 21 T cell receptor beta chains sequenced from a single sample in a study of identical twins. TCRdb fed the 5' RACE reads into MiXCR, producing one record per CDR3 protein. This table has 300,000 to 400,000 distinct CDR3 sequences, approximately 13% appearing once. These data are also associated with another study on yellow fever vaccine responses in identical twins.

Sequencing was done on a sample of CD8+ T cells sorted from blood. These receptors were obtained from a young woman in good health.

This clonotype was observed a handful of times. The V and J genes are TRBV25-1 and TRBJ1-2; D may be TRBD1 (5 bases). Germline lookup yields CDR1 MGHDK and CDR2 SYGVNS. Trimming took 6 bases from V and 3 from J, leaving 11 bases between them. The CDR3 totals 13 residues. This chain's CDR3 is CASSFTGDYGYTF. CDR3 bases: TGTGCCAGCAGCTTCACAGGAGACTATGGCTACACCTTC.

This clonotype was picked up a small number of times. As DNA, the CDR3 is TGTGCCAGCAGCTTGATTAGGTCCACTGAAGCTTTCTTT. It codes for CASSLIRSTEAFF. The chain employs TRBV7-9 and TRBJ1-1; D remains unclear. The germline V and J ends were trimmed by 3 bases and 4 bases, with 9 bases remaining between them. Looked up from germline, CDR1 is SEHNR and CDR2 is FQNEAQ (reference sequence). The CDR3 covers 13 residues.

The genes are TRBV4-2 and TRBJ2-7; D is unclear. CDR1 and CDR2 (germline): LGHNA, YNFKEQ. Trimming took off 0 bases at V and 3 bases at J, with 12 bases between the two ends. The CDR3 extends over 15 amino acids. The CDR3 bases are TGTGCCAGCAGCCAAGATTACGGCAGCTACTACGAGCAGTACGTC. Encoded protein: CASSQDYGSYYEQYV.

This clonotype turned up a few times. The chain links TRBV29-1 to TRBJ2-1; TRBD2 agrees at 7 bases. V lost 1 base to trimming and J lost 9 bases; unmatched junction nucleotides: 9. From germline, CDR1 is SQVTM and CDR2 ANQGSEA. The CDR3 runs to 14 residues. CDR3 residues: CSVEGTRMASEQFF. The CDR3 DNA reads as TGCAGCGTTGAAGGGACTAGGATGGCTTCTGAGCAGTTCTTC.

The CDR3 DNA sequence: TGTGCCAGCAGCGTAGCTACCCTAGCGGCTAGGAATGAGCAGTTCTTC. It translates to CASSVATLAARNEQFF. The chain recombines TRBV9 with TRBJ2-1; 7 positions match TRBD2. CDR3 length: 16 amino acids. Trimming cost V 0 bases and J 7 bases; bases outside gene matches: 10. CDR1 is SGDLS and CDR2 is YYNGEE in the germline V gene.

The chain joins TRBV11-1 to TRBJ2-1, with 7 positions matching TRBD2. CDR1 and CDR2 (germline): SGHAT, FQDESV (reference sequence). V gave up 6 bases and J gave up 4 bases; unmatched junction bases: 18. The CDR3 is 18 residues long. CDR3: CASSFIGDDSGAYNEQFF. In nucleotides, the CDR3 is TGTGCCAGCAGTTTTATTGGGGACGACAGCGGGGCGTACAATGAGCAGTTCTTC.

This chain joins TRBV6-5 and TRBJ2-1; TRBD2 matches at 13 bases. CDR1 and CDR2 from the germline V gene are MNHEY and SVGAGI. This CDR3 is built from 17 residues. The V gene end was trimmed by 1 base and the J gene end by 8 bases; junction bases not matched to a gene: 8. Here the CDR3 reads CASSYFTSGGAADEQFF. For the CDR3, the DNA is TGTGCCAGCAGTTACTTTACTAGCGGGGGGGCAGCAGATGAGCAGTTCTTC.

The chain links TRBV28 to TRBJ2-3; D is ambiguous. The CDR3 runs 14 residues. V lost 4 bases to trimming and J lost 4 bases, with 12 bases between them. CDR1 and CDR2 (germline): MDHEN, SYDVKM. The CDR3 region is CASSSVGSPDTQYF. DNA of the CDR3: TGTGCCAGCAGTTCGGTGGGGTCCCCAGATACGCAGTATTTT.

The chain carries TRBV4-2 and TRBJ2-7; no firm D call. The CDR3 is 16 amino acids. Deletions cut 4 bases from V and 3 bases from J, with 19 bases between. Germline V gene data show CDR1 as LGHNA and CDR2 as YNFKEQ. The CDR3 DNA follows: TGTGCCAGCAGCCCCACCACTGGGATTCGTAACTACGAGCAGTACTTC. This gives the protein CASSPTTGIRNYEQYF.

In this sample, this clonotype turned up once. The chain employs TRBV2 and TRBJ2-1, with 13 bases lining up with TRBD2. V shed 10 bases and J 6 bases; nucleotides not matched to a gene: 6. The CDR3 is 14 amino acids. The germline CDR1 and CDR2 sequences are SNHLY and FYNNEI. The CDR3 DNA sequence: TGTGCCATCCTGACTAGCGGGGGGATCAATGAGCAGTTCTTC. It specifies CAILTSGGINEQFF.

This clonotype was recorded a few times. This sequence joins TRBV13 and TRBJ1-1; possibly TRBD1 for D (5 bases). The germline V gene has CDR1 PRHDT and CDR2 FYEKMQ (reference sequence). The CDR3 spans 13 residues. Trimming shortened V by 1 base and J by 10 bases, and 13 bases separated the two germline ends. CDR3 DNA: TGTGCCAGCAGCTTAGAGTCAGGGACTATAGCTTTCTTT. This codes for CASSLESGTIAFF.

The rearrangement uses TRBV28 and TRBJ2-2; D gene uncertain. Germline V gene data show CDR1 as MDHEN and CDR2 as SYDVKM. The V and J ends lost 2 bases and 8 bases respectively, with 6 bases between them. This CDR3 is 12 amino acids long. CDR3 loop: CASSLVGGELFF. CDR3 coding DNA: TGTGCCAGCAGTTTAGTTGGAGGGGAGCTGTTTTTT.

The CDR3 sequence is CSASSDSLPSWDEQFF. The DNA for the CDR3 is TGCAGTGCTAGTTCCGACAGCCTGCCCTCTTGGGATGAGCAGTTCTTC. The chain employs TRBV20-1 and TRBJ2-1; possible D gene TRBD1, 5 bases. The V gene's germline CDR1 is DFQATT and CDR2 SNEGSKA (reference sequence). The CDR3 length is 16 residues. The V and J ends lost 3 bases and 8 bases respectively, with 23 bases between them.

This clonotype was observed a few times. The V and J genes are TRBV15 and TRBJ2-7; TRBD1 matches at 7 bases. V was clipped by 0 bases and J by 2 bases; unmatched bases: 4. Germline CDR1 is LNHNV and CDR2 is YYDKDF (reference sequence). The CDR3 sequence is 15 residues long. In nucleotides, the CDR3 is TGTGCCACCAGCAGAGATAGGGGGACAGCCTACGAGCAGTACTTC. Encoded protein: CATSRDRGTAYEQYF.

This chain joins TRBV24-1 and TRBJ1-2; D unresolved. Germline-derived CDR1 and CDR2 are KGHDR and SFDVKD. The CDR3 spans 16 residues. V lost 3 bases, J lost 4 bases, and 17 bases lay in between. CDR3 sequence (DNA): TGTGCCACCAGTGATAGGTACAGTGAGGCAGTCTATGGCTACACCTTC. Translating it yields CATSDRYSEAVYGYTF.

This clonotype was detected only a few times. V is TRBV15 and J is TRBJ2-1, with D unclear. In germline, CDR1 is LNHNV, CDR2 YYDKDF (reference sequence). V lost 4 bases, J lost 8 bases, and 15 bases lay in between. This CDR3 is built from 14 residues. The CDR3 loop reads CATSKLPPIDEQFF. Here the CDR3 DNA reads TGTGCCACCAGCAAACTCCCTCCGATAGATGAGCAGTTCTTC.

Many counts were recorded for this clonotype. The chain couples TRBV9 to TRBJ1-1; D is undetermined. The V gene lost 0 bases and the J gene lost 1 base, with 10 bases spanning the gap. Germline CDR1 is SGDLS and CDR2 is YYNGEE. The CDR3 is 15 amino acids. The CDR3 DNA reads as TGTGCCAGCAGCGTAGAGGTCGGAAAGAACACTGAAGCTTTCTTT. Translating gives CASSVEVGKNTEAFF.

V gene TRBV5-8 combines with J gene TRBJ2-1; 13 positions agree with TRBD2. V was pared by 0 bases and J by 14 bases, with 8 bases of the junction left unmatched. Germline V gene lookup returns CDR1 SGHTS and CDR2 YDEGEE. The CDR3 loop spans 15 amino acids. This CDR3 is CASSLGGLAGLQEFF. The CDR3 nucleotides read TGTGCCAGCAGCTTGGGGGGACTAGCGGGGCTCCAGGAGTTCTTC.

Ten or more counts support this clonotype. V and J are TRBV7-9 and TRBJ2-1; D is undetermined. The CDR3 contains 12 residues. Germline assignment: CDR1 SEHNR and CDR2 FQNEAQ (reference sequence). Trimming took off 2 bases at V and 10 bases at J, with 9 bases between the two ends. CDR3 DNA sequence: TGTGCCAGCAGCTTATCCAGGAGAGAGCAGTTCTTC. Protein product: CASSLSRREQFF.

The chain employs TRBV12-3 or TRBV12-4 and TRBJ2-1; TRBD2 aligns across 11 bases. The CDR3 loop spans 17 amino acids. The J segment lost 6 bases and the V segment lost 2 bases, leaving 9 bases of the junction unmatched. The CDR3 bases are TGTGCCAGCAGTTTAACTAGCGGGAGACTGGCGCTCAATGAGCAGTTCTTC. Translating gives CASSLTSGRLALNEQFF.

CDR3 DNA: TGTGCCAGCAGTTCTTTATCCGGGGCTGGGGCCAACGTCCTGACTTTC. Protein: CASSSLSGAGANVLTF. The chain links TRBV12-3 or TRBV12-4 to TRBJ2-6; D might be TRBD2 (5 bases). V lost 4 bases and J lost 2, with 12 bases in between. The CDR3 loop spans 16 amino acids.